A single T cell receptor beta chain is shown here with its context. Its antigen has not been determined. No base-level quality is on record; no much larger clone is a single base apart. From its cysteine to its phenylalanine, the CDR3 spans 13 amino acids. The only DNA kept is the CDR3, 39 bases in frame from the first base. V drops 8 bases and J drops 6 bases, leaving 13 bases in between. CDR1 is given as MDHEN and CDR2 as SYDVKM, both from the germline V gene. The sample originates from a study of blood T cells in healthy people across ages (dated by TCRdb to about 2015). Study-wide context: In model experiments, template switching captured roughly one uniquely barcoded TCR beta cDNA molecule for every two T cells. Donors of different ages were randomly distributed across sequencing lanes to avoid experimental bias. Age-related changes in TCR beta repertoire diversity were measured in the study by deep sequencing normalized with unique cDNA molecular identifiers. The donors were split into four age groups: young (average approximately 16 years), middle-aged (roughly 39), aged (over 55) and long-lived (about 82). The study analyzed two additional independent replicas of 1 million unique cDNA reads from the same blood draw for two donors, one aged 18 to 29 and one aged 80 or older. Paper-wide results and their limitations: Compared with the aged group, more naive CD4+ T cells, fewer expanded clones and increased TCR diversity were shown by the long-lived group, suggesting age selection. A strong correlation was found between observed TCR beta diversity and the percentage of naive T cells measured by flow cytometry. The CMV infection status of donors was not known, potentially confounding age-related changes in expanded clonotypes. Estimates of total diversity based on one million sequenced T cells were regarded as lower bounds and as underestimates. As age increased, observed TCR beta diversity per million T cells dropped in a roughly linear way, and a significant reduction was already evident by age roughly 40. Because profiling used bulk unsorted PBMCs, naive and antigen-experienced compartments could not be compared conclusively.

The roughly 38 donors, aged 6 to 90 years, were systemically healthy Caucasian individuals from Russia. Each donor gave about 9.7 milliliters of peripheral blood, drawn into EDTA-treated Vacutainer tubes. Ficoll-Paque density-gradient centrifugation was used to isolate PBMCs, with at least 7 million obtained per sample. Total RNA, at least 6 micrograms per sample, was extracted from PBMCs with Trizol reagent. For every donor, an aliquot of PBMCs went through flow cytometry to measure the percentages of naive CD45RAhigh/CD27high T cells. The library was made by 5' RACE. TCRdb shows the sequencer as Illumina HiSeq 2500. A second PCR of about 6 to 11 cycles was performed with a sample-barcoded 5' primer and a J-beta primer mix. A template-switch 5' adaptor carrying 12 random nucleotides introduced a unique molecular identifier onto each TCR beta cDNA molecule. At least 2.5 million CDR3-containing paired-end reads were obtained from each sample. First-strand cDNA was synthesized from all RNA with the Mint cDNA synthesis kit, primed by a TRBC-specific oligonucleotide. After uracil-DNA glycosylase treatment, a first 18-cycle PCR used universal primers M1SS and BC2_uni_R on all cDNA. For the original study's pipeline: For normalization, 1 million high-quality reads were randomly selected from each sample, with every read carrying a distinct molecular identifier. Reads sharing molecular identifiers were discarded rather than binned into consensus sequences. CDR3 identification, clonotype clustering and error correction used MiTCR with a Q25 quality threshold and the strictest error-elimination algorithm. A nonparametric unseen species model using Euler transformation provided a lower-bound estimate of total TCR beta diversity. In TCRdb, the public reads were trimmed at Q25 with fastp and aligned with MiXCR, with productive beta chains retained. CDR3 protein sequences are deduplicated, and each keeps its most common genes and DNA. These V and J calls rely on TCRdb rather than the paper's analysis. For this sample there are some 640,000 distinct CDR3 sequences; about 52% appear just once. The ten largest clones take up 30% to 40% of the sample.

The sequence links TRBV28 to TRBJ2-2, with a tentative D gene TRBD2 over 5 matching bases. The receptor was derived from a woman aged 55-69 years in good health. Input material: blood. The sequenced DNA: TGTGCCAGCTGGACTGGCTTGGCCGGGGAGCTGTTTTTT. It is translated as CASWTGLAGELFF. Outside the CDR3, residues come from the reference TRBV28 and TRBJ2-2 proteins, so the full variable domain is: DVKVTQSSRYLVKRTGEKVFLECVQDMDHENMFWYRQDPGLGLRLIYFSYDVKMKEKGDIPEGYSVSREKKERFSLILESASTNQTSMYLCASWTGLAGELFFGEGSRLTVL.